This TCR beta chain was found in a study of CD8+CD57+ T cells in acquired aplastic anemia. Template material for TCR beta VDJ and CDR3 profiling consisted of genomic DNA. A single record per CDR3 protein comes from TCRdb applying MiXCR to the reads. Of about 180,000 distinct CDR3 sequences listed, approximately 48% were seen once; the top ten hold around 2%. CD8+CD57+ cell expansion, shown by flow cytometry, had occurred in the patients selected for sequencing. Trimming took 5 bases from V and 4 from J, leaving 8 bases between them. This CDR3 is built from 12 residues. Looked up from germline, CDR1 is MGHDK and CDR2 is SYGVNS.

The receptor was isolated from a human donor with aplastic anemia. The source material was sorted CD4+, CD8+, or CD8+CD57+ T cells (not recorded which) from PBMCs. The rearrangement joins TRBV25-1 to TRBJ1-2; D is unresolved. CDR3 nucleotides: TGTGCCAGCAGTATAGGGTTCTATGGCTACACCTTC. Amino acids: CASSIGFYGYTF.